This T cell receptor (beta chain) stems from a study of regulatory T cells in long-lasting Graves disease. This CDR3 is built from 15 residues. Between the trimmed V and J ends, which lost 0 bases and 6 bases, there was a span of 13 bases. CDR1 SGHRS and CDR2 YFSETQ come from the germline V gene. Study-wide results and limits: TRBV28, TRBJ1-2 and TRBJ2-5 were segments that persistent disease favored.

This clonotype appeared a few times. Its target is not known. Stated time point: newly diagnosed GD, antithyroid drugs for less than 3 months. TCR sequences were obtained from RNA taken from PBMCs. Construction of the TCR beta libraries employed iRepertoire HTBI primers in conjunction with Arm-PCR of CDR3 regions. Authors' processing steps: 60 to 65 TRBV and roughly 13 TRBJ segments were identified across samples. Using its own MiXCR run on the multiplex PCR reads, TCRdb lists one record per CDR3 protein. TCRdb assigned the V and J calls; the authors' analysis was not used. The sample contains approximately 560,000 distinct CDR3 sequences, about 16% of which appear only once. These data also formed part of another study, on T cells in Graves' hyperthyroidism and ophthalmopathy. As that report states: Those patients with uncontrolled infection, other autoimmune disease, pregnancy or lactation were excluded. With the HTBI primer set, the TCR CDR3 went through a first round of RT-PCR.

The source was peripheral blood mononuclear cells (PBMCs), collected at new diagnosis, from a patient treated with antithyroid drugs. The chain couples TRBV5-1 to TRBJ1-3; no firm D call. The origin of this receptor is a young man with Graves disease. The DNA for the CDR3 is TGCGCCAGCAGCTTGGAAACAGCCGCTGTAAACACCATATATTTT. Protein product: CASSLETAAVNTIYF.